The 11 T cell receptor beta chains reported below all come from one sample, sequenced in a study of T cell repertoires in cytomegalovirus infection. No antigen has been assigned to these receptors. TCRdb analysed the reads with MiXCR anew, one entry per CDR3 protein. The sample consists of 230,000 or so distinct CDR3 sequences, 35% to 45% of them appearing once. The sample here was CD8+ T cells from cultured PBMCs, taken from culture after CMV antigen stimulation. These receptor sequences come from a human donor in good health (CMV status not recorded). Some clones in this sample may be carry-over from other donors' samples.

The chain uses TRBV7-2 and TRBJ1-4, with a weak D call TRBD1 (6 bases). The CDR3 spans 14 residues. V lost 2 bases to trimming and J lost 7 bases, with 11 bases between them. Germline V gene data show CDR1 as SGHTA and CDR2 as FQGNSA. The CDR3 DNA follows: TGTGCCAGCAGCTTAACACTAGGGGGTGAAAAACTGTTTTTT. It yields the protein CASSLTLGGEKLFF.

This clonotype was observed a handful of times. The chain uses TRBV2 and TRBJ1-1; no clear D. The CDR3 runs 11 residues. Trimming pared 6 bases from V and 1 base from J, leaving 3 bases between. Germline V gene sequence: CDR1 SNHLY, CDR2 FYNNEI. CDR3 nucleotides: TGTGCCAGCAGATCGAACACTGAAGCTTTCTTT. The encoded protein is CASRSNTEAFF.

This clonotype was counted between two and nine times. CDR3 sequence reads: CASSLELAGGHDTGELFF. The DNA of the CDR3 is TGTGCCAGCAGCTTAGAGCTAGCGGGGGGTCATGACACCGGGGAGCTGTTTTTT. This chain links TRBV11-2 with TRBJ2-2; 11 bases map to TRBD2. With 0 bases clipped from V and 3 bases from J, the junction kept 6 bases outside the gene matches. The germline gives CDR1 SGHAT, CDR2 FQNNGV. The CDR3 length is 18 residues.

The chain employs TRBV27 and TRBJ1-4; D may be TRBD1 (6 bases). CDR3 length: 16 residues. Germline CDR1 and CDR2: MNHEY and SMNVEV (reference sequence). The V and J ends lost 7 bases and 4 bases respectively, with 19 bases between them. CDR3 region: CASKKTGEVHNEKLFF. The CDR3 DNA is TGTGCCAGCAAAAAGACAGGAGAAGTTCATAATGAAAAACTGTTTTTT.

V gene TRBV27 combines with J gene TRBJ1-5, with TRBD1 matching over 9 bases. Germline loops: CDR1 MNHEY, CDR2 SMNVEV (reference sequence). This CDR3 contains 18 residues. V lost 5 bases, J lost 0 bases, and 11 bases stayed unmatched. The CDR3 region has the DNA TGTGCCAGCAGTCCTCTCGGGACAGGGACTTATAGCAATCAGCCCCAGCATTTT. Translating gives CASSPLGTGTYSNQPQHF.

This clonotype was seen more than once but under ten times. This rearrangement joins TRBV7-2 to TRBJ2-5; D uncertain. Germline CDR1 is SGHTA and CDR2 is FQGNSA. This CDR3 is 13 amino acids long. The V and J ends lost 1 base and 4 bases respectively, with 7 bases between them. DNA of the CDR3: TGTGCCAGCAGCTTAGAGGGCGGAGAGACCCAGTACTTC. Protein: CASSLEGGETQYF. The entire variable domain, with the rest obtained from reference TRBV7-2 and TRBJ2-5, is as follows: GAGVSQSPSNKVTEKGKDVELRCDPISGHTALYWYRQSLGQGLEFLIYFQGNSAPDKSGLPSDRFSAERTGGSVSTLTIQRTQQEDSAVYLCASSLEGGETQYFGPGTRLLVL.

V gene TRBV20-1 combines with J gene TRBJ2-7, with D tentatively TRBD1 (7 bases). V was trimmed by 6 bases and J by 3 bases, leaving 15 bases between them. This CDR3 has 13 amino acids. CDR1 and CDR2 from the germline V gene are DFQATT and SNEGSKA (reference sequence). This CDR3 is CSARRGLSYEQYF. The CDR3 nucleotides read TGCAGTGCAAGGAGGGGGCTGAGCTACGAGCAGTACTTC.

The chain employs TRBV7-9 and TRBJ2-3; D possibly matches TRBD1 or TRBD2 (6 bases each). The CDR3 runs to 13 residues. Trimming shortened V by 7 bases and J by 0 bases, and 8 bases separated the two germline ends. CDR1 is SEHNR and CDR2 is FQNEAQ in the germline V gene (reference sequence). The CDR3 DNA follows: TGTGCCAGCAAGGGGGGCAGCACAGATACGCAGTATTTT. Its protein product is CASKGGSTDTQYF.

The chain recombines TRBV29-1 with TRBJ2-1; possibly TRBD2 for D (6 bases). The CDR3 covers 13 residues. Trimming removed 8 bases at V and 5 bases at J, with 16 bases between. CDR1 is SQVTM, CDR2 ANQGSEA, per germline. This chain's CDR3 is CSPILGTHNEQFF. CDR3 DNA sequence: TGCAGCCCTATCCTTGGGACTCACAATGAGCAGTTCTTC.

The J gene is TRBJ1-1, the V gene TRBV28; D not resolved. This CDR3 has 11 amino acids. The V gene's germline CDR1 is MDHEN and CDR2 SYDVKM. The ends were cut back, 6 bases at V and 7 bases at J, with 9 bases in the middle. The CDR3 DNA is TGTGCCAGCAGCCTCGGGAATGAAGCTTTCTTT. Translated, it gives CASSLGNEAFF.

This clonotype turned up a few times. V is TRBV6-5 and J is TRBJ2-7; the match to TRBD2 covers 12 bases. Looked up from germline, CDR1 is MNHEY and CDR2 is SVGAGI. The J segment lost 2 bases and the V segment lost 6 bases, leaving 8 bases of the junction unmatched. CDR3 length equals 16 residues. In DNA, the CDR3 is TGTGCCAGCAGCTGGGGGGCTAGCGGGAGGGCCTACGAGCAGTACTTC. It is translated as CASSWGASGRAYEQYF.